The 31 T cell receptor beta chains below come from one sample, sequenced in a study of T cell changes during pregnancy in multiple sclerosis. Generated by immunoSEQ multiplex PCR, the TCRdb table keeps only in-frame clones and is missing some. Of tens of thousands of clones in the sample, 90% to 95% were seen once. Sequenced here: peripheral blood, sampled in the third trimester of pregnancy. Receptors were obtained from a female donor with multiple sclerosis, enrolled in a pregnancy study.

The J gene is TRBJ2-7, the V gene TRBV28, with 7 bases matching TRBD1. CDR1 is MDHEN and CDR2 is SYDVKM in the germline V gene. The CDR3 covers 15 residues. V trimming: 6 bases; J trimming: 0 bases; junction bases outside the gene matches: 8. The CDR3 bases are TGTGCCAGCAGCCGGGACAGAGTAGTCTCCTACGAGCAGTACTTC. Translated: CASSRDRVVSYEQYF.

This chain connects TRBV5-4 to TRBJ2-2; 7 nucleotides align to TRBD2. The V and J ends lost 4 bases and 2 bases, in that order; junction bases with no gene match: 8. Germline V CDR1 and CDR2: SGHNT, YYREEE (reference sequence). The CDR3 runs 16 residues. The CDR3 nucleotides read TGTGCCAGCAGCCCTGGGGGGGAGGTCAACACCGGGGAGCTGTTTTTT. Protein sequence: CASSPGGEVNTGELFF.

This chain joins TRBV18 and TRBJ2-5; 7 bases align to TRBD1. Germline CDR1 and CDR2: KGHSH and LQKENI. Germline trimming cut 0 bases from V and 5 bases from J; bases unmatched to any gene: 6. CDR3 length: 15 amino acids. CDR3 DNA: TGTGCCAGCTCACCACCAAACAGGGGCGGGGAGACCCAGTACTTC. This codes for CASSPPNRGGETQYF.

The chain is built from TRBV5-1 and TRBJ1-1; 7 bases align to TRBD1. V lost 4 bases, J lost 0 bases, and 9 bases stayed unmatched. This CDR3 is built from 16 residues. CDR1 is SGHRS and CDR2 is YFSETQ in the germline V gene. CDR3 sequence reads: CASSLRQGRLNTEAFF. The CDR3 coding sequence is TGCGCCAGCAGCCTGCGACAGGGCAGGCTGAACACTGAAGCTTTCTTT.

V and J are TRBV30 and TRBJ2-2; tentatively, D is TRBD1 (6 bases). This CDR3 has 13 amino acids. V gave up 2 bases and J gave up 7 bases, with 11 bases separating them. The germline CDR1 and CDR2 sequences are GTSNPN and SVGIG (reference sequence). The CDR3 DNA sequence: TGTGCCTGGAGTACAGGGTCCGGCGGGGAGCTGTTTTTT. It translates to CAWSTGSGGELFF.

The chain couples TRBV4-3 to TRBJ1-1; 9 bases fit TRBD1. In germline, CDR1 is LGHNA, CDR2 YSLEER. V was clipped by 0 bases and J by 11 bases; unmatched bases: 16. This CDR3 has 17 amino acids. CDR3 in amino acids: CASSQEVFNNRGPGAFF. CDR3 DNA sequence: TGCGCCAGCAGCCAAGAGGTTTTTAATAACAGGGGGCCGGGGGCTTTCTTT.

This clone was counted a single time. V and J are TRBV5-6 and TRBJ2-7, with 7 bases identical to TRBD1. The CDR3 runs to 16 residues. Germline CDR1 SGHDT, CDR2 YYEEEE. Trimming at V came to 1 base and at J to 1 base, leaving 8 bases not matched to a gene. This CDR3 reads CASSLRTGLFSYEQYF. Written as DNA, the CDR3 is TGTGCCAGCAGCTTGAGGACAGGCCTCTTTTCCTACGAGCAGTACTTC.

The rearrangement uses TRBV25-1 and TRBJ2-5; a possible D gene is TRBD2 (6 bases). Trimming cost V 1 base and J 5 bases, with 23 bases left between them. Germline CDR1 MGHDK, CDR2 SYGVNS. The CDR3 is 18 amino acids. CDR3 protein: CASSESPAGEVDRETQYF. The CDR3, as DNA: TGTGCCAGCAGTGAATCTCCGGCTGGGGAGGTCGATAGGGAGACCCAGTACTTC.

Written as DNA, the CDR3 is TGTGCCAGCAGCGGTACACAGGGGGCCGGTCGATATGGCTACACCTTC. Its protein is CASSGTQGAGRYGYTF. The chain combines TRBV7-2 with TRBJ1-2, with 9 bases aligning to TRBD1. The CDR3 spans 16 residues. Germline V gene sequence: CDR1 SGHTA, CDR2 FQGNSA. V was pared by 5 bases and J by 5 bases, with 12 bases of the junction left unmatched.

This chain joins TRBV19 and TRBJ1-1, with D perhaps matching TRBD1 (5 bases). Germline V lookup: CDR1 LNHDA, CDR2 SQIVND (reference sequence). The ends were cut back, 6 bases at V and 0 bases at J, with 11 bases in the middle. The CDR3 consists of 14 residues. CDR3 sequence: CASRGGIMNTEAFF. DNA for the CDR3: TGTGCCAGTAGGGGGGGGATCATGAACACTGAAGCTTTCTTT.

The genes are TRBV7-8 and TRBJ2-3, with 9 positions matching TRBD1. The germline gives CDR1 SGHVS, CDR2 FQNEAQ. The CDR3 totals 16 residues. V lost 5 bases and J lost 0; bases outside the gene matches: 6. The CDR3 coding sequence is TGTGCCAGCAGCCTGTACAGGGGGCTAAGCACAGATACGCAGTATTTT. Its protein product is CASSLYRGLSTDTQYF.

V gene TRBV25-1 combines with J gene TRBJ1-1; D might be TRBD1 (6 bases). V gave up 8 bases and J gave up 1 base, with 11 bases separating them. Germline assignment: CDR1 MGHDK and CDR2 SYGVNS. The CDR3 loop spans 13 amino acids. CDR3 in DNA: TGTGCCAGCGTTGGACAGTCGAACACTGAAGCTTTCTTT. This translates into CASVGQSNTEAFF.

This chain joins TRBV23-1 and TRBJ1-2; 8 bases map to TRBD1. TRBV23-1 is an ORF for which the function is uncertain. With V trimmed by 0 bases and J by 0 bases, 0 bases remained unmatched. There are 15 residues in the CDR3. CDR3 in amino acids: CASSQSDRANYGYTF. The CDR3 DNA reads TGCGCCAGCAGTCAATCGGACAGGGCTAACTATGGCTACACCTTC.

V is TRBV7-9 and J is TRBJ2-5; 8 bases are a match to TRBD1. There are 16 residues in the CDR3. J was trimmed by 5 bases and V by 1 base; bases with no gene match: 9. Germline V CDR1 and CDR2: SEHNR, FQNEAQ (reference sequence). As DNA, the CDR3 is TGTGCCAGCAGCTTAGGTGACAGGGGCCCCAGGGAGACCCAGTACTTC. It translates to CASSLGDRGPRETQYF.

The chain carries TRBV7-8 and TRBJ2-4; D is possibly TRBD1 (6 bases). The CDR3 covers 13 residues. V lost 0 bases and J 6 bases, leaving 6 bases between the germline ends. Germline V gene lookup returns CDR1 SGHVS and CDR2 FQNEAQ. CDR3 protein: CASSLARGNIQYF. The CDR3 DNA reads TGTGCCAGCAGCTTAGCCAGGGGAAACATTCAGTACTTC.

The rearrangement joins TRBV30 to TRBJ1-1, with 9 positions matching TRBD1. This CDR3 has 13 residues. V was pared by 5 bases and J by 5 bases, with 6 bases of the junction left unmatched. Per the germline V gene, CDR1 is GTSNPN and CDR2 is SVGIG (reference sequence). CDR3 coding DNA: TGTGCCTGGGATCGACAGGGGGGAACTGAAGCTTTCTTT. This translates into CAWDRQGGTEAFF.

The chain carries TRBV27 and TRBJ2-1, with D maybe TRBD2 (6 bases). The CDR3 consists of 15 residues. V was shortened by 5 bases and J by 0 bases, with 11 bases between the two germline ends. Germline V gene lookup returns CDR1 MNHEY and CDR2 SMNVEV (reference sequence). This CDR3 is CASSRGTRSYNEQFF. Written as DNA, the CDR3 is TGTGCCAGCAGTCGCGGGACCCGCTCCTACAATGAGCAGTTCTTC.

The V gene is TRBV7-2, the J gene TRBJ1-1, with D hard to call. CDR3 length: 14 amino acids. With 1 base removed from V and 5 bases from J, the gap between germline ends came to 11 bases. Germline V gene data show CDR1 as SGHTA and CDR2 as FQGNSA. CDR3: CASSLGRAATEAFF. The CDR3 DNA follows: TGTGCCAGCAGCTTAGGGAGAGCGGCGACTGAAGCTTTCTTT.

This chain uses TRBV2 with TRBJ2-3, with 13 bases identical to TRBD2. The V gene's germline CDR1 is SNHLY and CDR2 FYNNEI. The CDR3 contains 19 residues. J gave up 1 base and V 6 bases, and 13 bases lay outside the gene matches. The CDR3 nucleotides are TGTGCCAGCAGCCTCGGACTAGCGGGAGCGGGTCTGGGCACAGATACGCAGTATTTT. It codes for CASSLGLAGAGLGTDTQYF.

The chain links TRBV9 to TRBJ2-1, with D tentatively TRBD2 (6 bases). Per the germline V gene, CDR1 is SGDLS and CDR2 is YYNGEE. Between the trimmed V and J ends, which lost 3 bases and 6 bases, there was a span of 13 bases. The CDR3 sequence is 14 residues long. The CDR3 sequence: CASSAFGTFNEQFF. The CDR3 DNA follows: TGTGCCAGCAGCGCCTTTGGGACTTTCAATGAGCAGTTCTTC.

The chain is built from TRBV27 and TRBJ2-7; D ambiguous. Germline-derived CDR1 and CDR2 are MNHEY and SMNVEV (reference sequence). CDR3 size: 12 residues. Trimming shortened V by 2 bases and J by 6 bases, and 8 bases separated the two germline ends. CDR3 protein: CASSLHGSEQYF. CDR3 coding DNA: TGTGCCAGCAGTTTACATGGTAGCGAGCAGTACTTC.

The CDR3 sequence is CASSPAGPAYNEQFF. The CDR3 coding sequence is TGCGCCAGCAGCCCTGCGGGGCCTGCCTACAATGAGCAGTTCTTC. The V gene is TRBV5-1, the J gene TRBJ2-1; a weak D match, TRBD2 (6 bases). The germline V gene has CDR1 SGHRS and CDR2 YFSETQ. Trimming removed 4 bases from V and 2 bases from J, with 13 bases in between. This CDR3 contains 15 residues.

Only a few counts were recorded for this clone. J is TRBJ1-2 and V is TRBV27; 12 bases align to TRBD1. V shed 1 base and J 5 bases; nucleotides not matched to a gene: 2. Per the germline V gene, CDR1 is MNHEY and CDR2 is SMNVEV (reference sequence). The CDR3 runs 15 residues. The CDR3: CASSLWGQGAYGYTF. CDR3 nucleotide sequence: TGTGCCAGCAGTTTATGGGGACAGGGGGCTTATGGCTACACCTTC.

This sequence joins TRBV5-8 and TRBJ1-1, with D uncertain. Per germline, CDR1 SGHTS and CDR2 YDEGEE. CDR3 length: 13 residues. V lost 4 bases, J lost 0 bases, and 7 bases lay in between. The CDR3 sequence is CASSGTVNTEAFF. The DNA of the CDR3 is TGTGCCAGCAGCGGAACAGTGAACACTGAAGCTTTCTTT. The full variable domain, completed using reference TRBV5-8 and TRBJ1-1, is EAGVTQSPTHLIKTRGQQATLRCSPISGHTSVYWYQQALGLGLQFLLWYDEGEERNRGNFPPRFSGRQFPNYSSELNVNALELEDSALYLCASSGTVNTEAFFGQGTRLTVV.

This chain uses TRBV7-9 with TRBJ1-5; TRBD1 matches at 7 bases. The CDR3 covers 17 residues. Losses at the gene ends were 5 bases for V and 3 bases for J; bases not matched to a gene: 13. Germline-derived CDR1 and CDR2 are SEHNR and FQNEAQ (reference sequence). CDR3 bases: TGTGCCAGCAGCGGCTCAGCCGGGACAGCTTCCAATCAGCCCCAGCATTTT. It encodes CASSGSAGTASNQPQHF.

The gene calls are TRBV5-1 and TRBJ1-1, with D possibly being TRBD1 (6 bases). Germline V gives CDR1 SGHRS, CDR2 YFSETQ. Trimming left V 2 bases short and J 1 base short, with 9 bases between. The CDR3 spans 14 residues. CDR3 coding DNA: TGCGCCAGCAGCTTCGGGGGGCAGAACACTGAAGCTTTCTTT. The encoded protein is CASSFGGQNTEAFF.

The genes are TRBV11-1 and TRBJ2-1; TRBD1 matches 9 bases. This CDR3 region has 17 residues. The V gene's germline CDR1 is SGHAT and CDR2 FQDESV (reference sequence). Germline trimming cut 0 bases from V and 8 bases from J; bases unmatched to any gene: 11. The CDR3 here is CASSLAGTGTLRDEQFF. DNA of the CDR3: TGTGCCAGCAGCTTAGCGGGGACAGGGACCCTTAGAGATGAGCAGTTCTTC.

The chain has TRBV9 and TRBJ2-2; a weak D match, TRBD2 (6 bases). CDR3 length: 16 residues. Germline-derived CDR1 and CDR2 are SGDLS and YYNGEE. The ends were cut back, 3 bases at V and 3 bases at J, with 15 bases in the middle. The DNA of the CDR3 is TGTGCCAGCAGCGCCCGGGGGAGGACGTACACCGGGGAGCTGTTTTTT. Residues: CASSARGRTYTGELFF.

The V gene is TRBV6-1, the J gene TRBJ1-5, with D uncertain. The CDR3 contains 13 residues. Germline V gene sequence: CDR1 MNHNS, CDR2 SASEGT. Trimming took 5 bases from V and 5 from J, leaving 10 bases between them. The CDR3, as DNA: TGTGCCAGCAGTAGTACATTCGATCAGCCCCAGCATTTT. Protein sequence: CASSSTFDQPQHF.

The J gene is TRBJ2-5, the V gene TRBV27; D gene uncertain. Germline values: CDR1 MNHEY, CDR2 SMNVEV (reference sequence). V dropped 6 bases and J dropped 2 bases, with 10 bases sitting between them. The CDR3 extends over 13 amino acids. DNA for the CDR3: TGTGCCAGCAGCGAGAGAATACAAGAGACCCAGTACTTC. Encoded protein: CASSERIQETQYF.

The chain carries TRBV7-9 and TRBJ2-3; tentatively, D is TRBD2 (5 bases). V lost 5 bases, J lost 2 bases, and 8 bases lay in between. Germline V lookup: CDR1 SEHNR, CDR2 FQNEAQ (reference sequence). CDR3 length equals 13 residues. For the CDR3, the DNA is TGTGCCAGCAGCCCCCGGGACACAGATACGCAGTATTTT. Translating gives CASSPRDTDTQYF.